This T cell receptor beta chain came from a study of glioma-infiltrating T cells. The study's findings and limits: Gliomas, especially low-grade, showed above-expected tissue-blood divergence; non-neoplastic patients showed below. Very few CDR3 sequences were shared between tissue and blood.

This clonotype was recorded many times. What it recognizes is unknown. TCR alpha and beta CDR3 regions were amplified from RNA using iRepertoire nested multiplex PCR. One-step reverse transcription and amplification started from approximately 100-400 ng of tissue mRNA or PBMC total RNA. TCRdb re-analysed the multiplex PCR reads in MiXCR, keeping a single row per CDR3 protein. The repertoire holds around 190,000 distinct CDR3 sequences, with approximately 30% as singletons. Deletions cut 6 bases from V and 3 bases from J, with 9 bases between. CDR1 SNHLY and CDR2 FYNNEI come from the germline V gene. The CDR3 length is 13 residues.

The chain combines TRBV2 with TRBJ1-5, with a tentative D call TRBD1 (6 bases). The receptor was isolated from a human donor with low-grade glioma or glioblastoma, undergoing nonglioma brain surgery, or in good health (not recorded which). The specimen was glioma tissue, nonneoplastic brain tissue, or PBMCs (not recorded which). The CDR3 spells CASRWTDNQPQHF. The CDR3 coding sequence is TGTGCCAGCAGATGGACAGACAATCAGCCCCAGCATTTT.